This T cell receptor (beta chain) originates from a study of CD8+ T cells in alopecia areata. Study details: The study gave treated patients oral tofacitinib at 5 to 10 mg twice daily. Study outcomes and limitations: Clonality in lesional scalp, especially alopecia totalis/universalis, exceeded that of normal scalp.

Germline lookup yields CDR1 SGHTA and CDR2 FQGNSA. Deletions cut 5 bases from V and 2 bases from J, with 15 bases between. This CDR3 is built from 15 residues. Investigators isolated RNA and reverse transcribed it into cDNA to act as the sequencing template. TCRdb keeps only in-frame clones here, not all; method: immunoSEQ multiplex PCR. In the table there are more than 200,000 clones, around two thirds of which are singletons. Sorted populations comprised CD4+ and CD8+ T cells obtained from PBMCs. Notes on this clone: Its specificity is not known.

The source was CD4+ T cells sorted from blood, collected at week 0. The chain employs TRBV7-2 and TRBJ2-5, with D possibly being TRBD1 (6 bases). The clonotype comes from a human donor with alopecia areata. The CDR3 bases are TGTGCCAGCAGCCGGCTGTGGGGGCAGCAAGAGACCCAGTACTTC. Translation: CASSRLWGQQETQYF.